Sequencing of this TCR beta chain was carried out in a study of blood T cell repertoires in COVID-19. About the research overall: PBMCs, B-cell-depleted T cells, or T cells provided the cDNA or gDNA that made up the material.

A remark on this clone: Other DNA sequences in the same sample also yield this CDR3.

The CDR3 sequence is 12 residues long. With 5 bases removed from V and 4 bases from J, the gap between germline ends came to 9 bases. Germline CDR1 reads SNHLY; CDR2 reads FYNNEI. In the authors' workflow: Estimation of nucleated cell counts relied on the amplification of reference gene primers. Produced via immunoSEQ multiplex PCR; TCRdb's table is partial and in-frame only. V and J calls and clone size are those listed in that table; D and trimming were worked out from the DNA. The sample has over 250,000 clones; 65% to 90% are singletons. The TCR sequence derives from a human donor in a cohort sampled during active COVID-19. The chain joins TRBV2 to TRBJ2-7; D call uncertain. The sample taken for sequencing was peripheral blood. In DNA form, the CDR3 reads TGTGCCAGCAGTCCCCAGGTTTACGAGCAGTACTTC. This translates into CASSPQVYEQYF.